The 10 T cell receptor beta chains below come from one sample, sequenced in a study of cytomegalovirus exposure and HLA in healthy donors. PCR used 60 Vbeta primers and 13 Jbeta primers. Measured with immunoSEQ multiplex PCR; TCRdb has only the in-frame clones, and not every one. Recorded for this sample: tens of thousands of clones. The sample consisted of PBMCs. The receptors here all came from a woman aged 60 to 75 in good health and CMV-seronegative.

The V and J genes are TRBV5-1 and TRBJ2-5; D remains unclear. The germline V gene has CDR1 SGHRS and CDR2 YFSETQ. V was shortened by 3 bases and J by 4 bases, with 4 bases between the two germline ends. The CDR3 has 11 amino acids. The CDR3 region has the DNA TGCGCCAGCAGCTCAGGAGAGACCCAGTACTTC. Its protein is CASSSGETQYF. Together with reference TRBV5-1 and TRBJ2-5, the CDR3 gives the full variable domain: KAGVTQTPRYLIKTRGQQVTLSCSPISGHRSVSWYQQTPGQGLQFLFEYFSETQRNKGNFPGRFSGRQFSNSRSEMNVSTLELGDSALYLCASSSGETQYFGPGTRLLVL.

J is TRBJ1-4 and V is TRBV14; a weak D match, TRBD1 (6 bases). The CDR3 length is 16 residues. V was cut by 1 base and J by 4 bases, with 13 bases left in between. From germline, CDR1 is SGHDN and CDR2 FVKESK. CDR3 sequence reads: CASSQGGRIFNEKLFF. Here the CDR3 DNA reads TGTGCCAGCAGCCAAGGGGGGCGCATTTTTAATGAAAAACTGTTTTTT.

J is TRBJ2-7 and V is TRBV6-5, with 11 bases matching TRBD2. Germline-derived CDR1 and CDR2 are MNHEY and SVGAGI. J was trimmed by 2 bases and V by 6 bases; bases with no gene match: 6. The CDR3 spans 15 residues. CDR3 region: CASSDGTSGTYEQYF. The CDR3 DNA reads TGTGCCAGCAGCGACGGGACTAGCGGAACCTACGAGCAGTACTTC.

The chain links TRBV5-4 to TRBJ2-1, with a weak D call TRBD2 (5 bases). V gave up 4 bases and J gave up 4 bases, with 9 bases separating them. The CDR3 length is 13 residues. Germline CDR1 reads SGHNT; CDR2 reads YYREEE (reference sequence). Written as DNA, the CDR3 is TGTGCCAGCAGCCTACCGGGGTACAATGAGCAGTTCTTC. This translates into CASSLPGYNEQFF.

J is TRBJ2-1 and V is TRBV5-5, with D maybe TRBD1 (6 bases). CDR3 length: 17 amino acids. With 2 bases removed from V and 7 bases from J, the gap between germline ends came to 22 bases. Germline CDR1 and CDR2: SGHKS and YYEKEE (reference sequence). The CDR3 DNA reads as TGTGCCAGCAGCTTCGACATCCTAGACCAGGGGACAAATGAGCAGTTCTTC. As protein: CASSFDILDQGTNEQFF.

The chain has TRBV2 and TRBJ1-1, with 7 bases that match TRBD1. CDR1 SNHLY and CDR2 FYNNEI come from the germline V gene. V shed 8 bases and J 1 base; nucleotides not matched to a gene: 10. The CDR3 totals 15 residues. The CDR3 region has the DNA TGTGCCAGCGGCCTTAGGGGGCTGTCGAACACTGAAGCTTTCTTT. Translated, it gives CASGLRGLSNTEAFF. Supplemented by reference TRBV2 and TRBJ1-1, the full variable domain reads EPEVTQTPSHQVTQMGQEVILRCVPISNHLYFYWYRQILGQKVEFLVSFYNNEISEKSEIFDDQFSVERPDGSNFTLKIRSTKLEDSAMYFCASGLRGLSNTEAFFGQGTRLTVV.

The chain has TRBV27 and TRBJ2-7, with 15 bases that match TRBD2. This CDR3 is 18 amino acids long. V lost 10 bases, J lost 1 base, and 14 bases stayed unmatched. Germline values: CDR1 MNHEY, CDR2 SMNVEV (reference sequence). CDR3 sequence: CATAPRTSGRAKSYEQYF. The CDR3 nucleotides are TGTGCCACCGCCCCCAGGACTAGCGGGAGGGCCAAATCCTACGAGCAGTACTTC.

CDR3 amino acids: CASSRSTGVSYEQYF. For the CDR3, the DNA is TGTGCCAGCAGCCGGTCGACGGGAGTGTCCTACGAGCAGTACTTC. The chain carries TRBV11-1 and TRBJ2-5; D is perhaps TRBD2 (6 bases). The J call may be wrong; the DNA end is better matched by TRBJ2-7. CDR3 length equals 15 residues. CDR1 SGHAT and CDR2 FQDESV come from the germline V gene (reference sequence).

This chain connects TRBV2 to TRBJ1-1; 10 bases are shared with TRBD1. V lost 4 bases and J lost 6; bases outside the gene matches: 2. Germline V CDR1 and CDR2: SNHLY, FYNNEI. The CDR3 has 13 residues. CDR3 nucleotide sequence: TGTGCCAGCAGTGGACAGGGGGCTTCTGAAGCTTTCTTT. Its protein is CASSGQGASEAFF.

This chain joins TRBV6-5 and TRBJ2-7; 11 bases align to TRBD2. The CDR3 loop spans 15 amino acids. With V trimmed by 6 bases and J by 3 bases, 7 bases remained unmatched. The germline V gene has CDR1 MNHEY and CDR2 SVGAGI. In nucleotides, the CDR3 is TGTGCCAGCAGATCCCCTAGCGGGGGGATCTACGAGCAGTACTTC. Translation gives CASRSPSGGIYEQYF.